This T cell receptor (beta chain) was sequenced in a study of blood T cell repertoires in COVID-19. Per the germline V gene, CDR1 is LGHDT and CDR2 is YNNKEL (reference sequence). Trimming removed 5 bases from V and 2 bases from J; junction bases left unmatched: 12. The CDR3 extends over 18 amino acids. Methods used by the authors: For nucleated cells, counts were estimated from reference gene primer amplification. Assay: immunoSEQ multiplex PCR; the TCRdb copy retains only in-frame clones and omits some. V and J calls and clone size are copied from that table; D and trimming were computed from the DNA. The data hold about 280,000 clones, with around 85% observed a single time.

The chain couples TRBV3-1 (or the pseudogene TRBV3-2) to TRBJ2-4; TRBD1 aligns across 10 bases. The source material was PBMCs or T cells enriched from blood (not recorded which). This receptor was identified in a woman aged 45-60 years who had recovered from COVID-19. In DNA form, the CDR3 reads TGTGCCAGCAGCAAATTAGTACCGGGACAGGGGTCCAAAAACATTCAGTACTTC. Amino acid sequence: CASSKLVPGQGSKNIQYF.